This T cell receptor (beta chain) was found in a study of cytomegalovirus exposure and HLA in healthy donors. Separate from the roughly 710-subject first cohort, the roughly 120-subject validation cohort was the one that the donors belonged to. The repertoire was sequenced with immunoSEQ multiplex PCR; TCRdb's copy has only in-frame clones and lacks some. The sample consists of tens of thousands of clones, 94% of them appearing once. Germline V gene sequence: CDR1 MGHRA, CDR2 YSYEKL. This CDR3 is 12 amino acids long. V shed 8 bases, J shed 7 bases, and the junction held 7 bases outside the gene matches.

The genes are TRBV4-1 and TRBJ1-2; 7 bases match TRBD1. This clonotype originated in a woman under 30 in good health and CMV-seronegative. The sequenced sample was PBMCs. This chain's CDR3 is CASGPHRGGYTF. CDR3 coding DNA: TGCGCCAGCGGTCCTCACAGGGGTGGCTACACCTTC.